The clone carrying this T cell receptor beta chain has only one observation. Its antigen is as yet unknown. The data belong to a study of Graves' ophthalmopathy and Graves' hyperthyroidism. The study's findings and limits: The 13-signature model separated ophthalmopathy from stable hyperthyroidism at approximately 91% sensitivity and around 81% specificity. Most thyroid clonotypes with frequency above 0.001 were detected in blood too.

The study amplified TCR beta CDR3 regions using RNA transcripts. An initial RT-PCR round employing HTBI primers preceded a second-round multiplex PCR. TCRdb re-analysed the multiplex PCR reads in MiXCR, keeping a single row per CDR3 protein. Of some 750,000 distinct CDR3 sequences in the sample, roughly two fifths are singletons; the top ten hold approximately 46%. Ophthalmopathy cases showed moderate-to-severe activity, scoring CAS ≥3 and NOSPECS ≥4, with duration under 3 months. Pregnancy or lactation, uncontrolled infections and other autoimmune diseases were grounds for excluding patients. The V end lost 5 bases, the J end lost 7 bases, and 20 bases lay between the germline ends. Per germline, CDR1 SEHNR and CDR2 FQNEAQ (reference sequence). The CDR3 spans 16 residues.

Sequencing was carried out using peripheral blood. This TCR was recovered from an adult man with Graves' ophthalmopathy. V is TRBV7-9 and J is TRBJ1-4; a possible D gene is TRBD1 (6 bases). The CDR3 DNA reads TGTGCCAGCAGCCAAGTTGGTCCACAGGGCGGTGAAAAACTGTTTTTT. This translates into CASSQVGPQGGEKLFF.